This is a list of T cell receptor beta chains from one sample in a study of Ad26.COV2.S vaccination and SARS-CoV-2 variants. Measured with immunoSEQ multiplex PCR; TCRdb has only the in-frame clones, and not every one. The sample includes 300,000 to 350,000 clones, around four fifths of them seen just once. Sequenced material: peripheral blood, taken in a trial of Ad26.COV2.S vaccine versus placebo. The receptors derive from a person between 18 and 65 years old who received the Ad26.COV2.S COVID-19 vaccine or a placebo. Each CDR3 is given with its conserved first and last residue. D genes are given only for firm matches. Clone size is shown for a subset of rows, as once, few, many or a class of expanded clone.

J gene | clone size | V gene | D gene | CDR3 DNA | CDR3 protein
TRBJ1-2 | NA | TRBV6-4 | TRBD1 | TGTGCCAGAGACAGGGCTAACTATGGCTACACCTTC | CARDRANYGYTF
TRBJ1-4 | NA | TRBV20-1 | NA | TGCAGTGCTAGTCTAAGATCGACTAATGAAAAACTGTTTTTT | CSASLRSTNEKLFF
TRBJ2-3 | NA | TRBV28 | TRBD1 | TGTGCCAGCAGTTCCCCCCGGGACAGGGGCACAGATACGCAGTATTTT | CASSSPRDRGTDTQYF
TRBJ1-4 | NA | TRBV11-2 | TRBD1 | TGTGCCAGCAGCTCTGGAGGGGACAGCGCAAAACTGTTTTTT | CASSSGGDSAKLFF
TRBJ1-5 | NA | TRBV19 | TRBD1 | TGTGCCAGTAGCCGACAGGGTAGGGGAGCGAGCAATCAGCCCCAGCATTTT | CASSRQGRGASNQPQHF
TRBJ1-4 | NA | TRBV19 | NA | TGTGCCAGTAGTAAAAGGACGGGTGGGGATGAAAAACTGTTTTTT | CASSKRTGGDEKLFF
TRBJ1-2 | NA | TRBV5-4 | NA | TGTGCCAGCAGCCCTCGGGGGCCGAGCTATGGCTACACCTTC | CASSPRGPSYGYTF
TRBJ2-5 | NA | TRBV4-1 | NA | TGCGCCAGCAGCCAAATGCAAAATGGGGGGCAAGAGACCCAGTACTTC | CASSQMQNGGQETQYF
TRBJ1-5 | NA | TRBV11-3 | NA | TGTGCCAGCACCCCAGCCTACCTGGGGGCTGGGCAGCCCCAGCATTTT | CASTPAYLGAGQPQHF
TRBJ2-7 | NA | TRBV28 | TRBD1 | TGTGCCAGCGGACAGGGTTCCTACGAGCAGTACTTC | CASGQGSYEQYF
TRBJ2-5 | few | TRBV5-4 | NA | TGTGCCAGCAGCTTGTATGGGGCAGAAGAGACCCAGTACTTC | CASSLYGAEETQYF
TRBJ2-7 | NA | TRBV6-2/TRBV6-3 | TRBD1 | TGTGCCAGCAGTTGGACAGGGGATAGTCCCAACGAGCAGTACTTC | CASSWTGDSPNEQYF
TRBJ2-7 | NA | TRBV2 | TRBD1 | TGTGCCAGCAGTCTACAGGGGTTCTACGAGCAGTACTTC | CASSLQGFYEQYF
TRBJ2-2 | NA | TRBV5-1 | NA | TGCGCCAGCAGAACGGAGAACACCGGGGAGCTGTTTTTT | CASRTENTGELFF
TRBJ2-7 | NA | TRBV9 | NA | TGTGCCAGCAGCGTAGGGGGTTCCTACGAGCAGTACTTC | CASSVGGSYEQYF
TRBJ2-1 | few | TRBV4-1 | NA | TGCGCCAGCAGCCAAGATTTCAGTTACAATGAGCAGTTCTTC | CASSQDFSYNEQFF
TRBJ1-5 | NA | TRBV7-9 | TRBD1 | TGTGCCAGCAGCTTAGGGGGACAGGGAAATCAGCCCCAGCATTTT | CASSLGGQGNQPQHF
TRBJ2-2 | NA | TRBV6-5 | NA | TGTGCCAGCAGCGAGAGCAGGGGAGCCGGGGAGCTGTTTTTT | CASSESRGAGELFF
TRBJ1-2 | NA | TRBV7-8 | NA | TGTGCCAGCTCCCTCGGGCAGGGTAACTATGGCTACACCTTC | CASSLGQGNYGYTF
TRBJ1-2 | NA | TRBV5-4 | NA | TGTGCCAGCAGCTTCCGGCTGGGGGACTATGGCTACACCTTC | CASSFRLGDYGYTF
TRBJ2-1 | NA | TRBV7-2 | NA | TGTGCCAGCAGCTTAGGGTCCATTACAGGGAGCTCCTACAATGAGCAGTTCTTC | CASSLGSITGSSYNEQFF
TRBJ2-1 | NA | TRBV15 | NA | TGTGCCACCAGCAGAGATCGGGGTTCCTACAATGAGCAGTTCTTC | CATSRDRGSYNEQFF
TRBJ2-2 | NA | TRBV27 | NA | TGTGCCAGCAGTGGAATCAGGCCGGATACCGGGGAGCTGTTTTTT | CASSGIRPDTGELFF
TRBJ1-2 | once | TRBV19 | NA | TGTGCCAGTAGTTTGGTTGGGGGCAACTATGGCTACACCTTC | CASSLVGGNYGYTF
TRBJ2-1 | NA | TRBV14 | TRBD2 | TGTGCCAGCAGCCAGACACTGTTTAGGAGCGGGAGGTTTTACAATGAGCAGTTCTTC | CASSQTLFRSGRFYNEQFF
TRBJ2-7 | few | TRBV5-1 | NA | TGCGCCAGCAGTTCTGTATACGAGCAGTACTTC | CASSSVYEQYF
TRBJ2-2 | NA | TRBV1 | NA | TGCACCAGCAGCCAAGAGCCCCCCGGGACAGGGGGCCCAGAGGACACCGGGGAGCTGTTTTTT | CTSSQEPPGTGGPEDTGELFF
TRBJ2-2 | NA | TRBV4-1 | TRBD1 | TGCGCCAGCAGGAACCGGGACAGGGGAACCGGGGAGCTGTTTTTT | CASRNRDRGTGELFF
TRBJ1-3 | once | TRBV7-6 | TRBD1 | TGTGCCAGCGGGACAGCTGGAAACACCATATATTTT | CASGTAGNTIYF
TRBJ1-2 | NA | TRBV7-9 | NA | TGTGCCAGCAGCCCGCGACTTAACTATGGCTACACCTTC | CASSPRLNYGYTF
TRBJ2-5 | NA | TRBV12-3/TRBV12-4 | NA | TGTGCCAGCAGTTTCAGCAGTTCGGAGACCCAGTACTTC | CASSFSSSETQYF
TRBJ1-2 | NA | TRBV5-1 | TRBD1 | TGCGCCAGCAGCTTGGATGGCAGGGGGAATGGCTACACCTTC | CASSLDGRGNGYTF
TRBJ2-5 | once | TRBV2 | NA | TGTGCCAGCAGTGTCCCAGAGACCCAGTACTTC | CASSVPETQYF
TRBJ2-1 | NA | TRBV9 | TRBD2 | TGTGCCAGCAGCGTAGCTAGTAGCGGGGGGGCTTACAATGAGCAGTTCTTC | CASSVASSGGAYNEQFF
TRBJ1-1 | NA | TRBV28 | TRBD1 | TGTGCCAGCAGCCGTAGGACAGGGGGGCACACTGAAGCTTTCTTT | CASSRRTGGHTEAFF
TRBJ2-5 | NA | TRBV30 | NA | TGTGCCTGGAGTGTAGTTCTCGGAGAGACCCAGTACTTC | CAWSVVLGETQYF
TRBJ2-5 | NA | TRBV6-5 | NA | TGTGCCAGTACGCGGGGAACTCAAGAGACCCAGTACTTC | CASTRGTQETQYF
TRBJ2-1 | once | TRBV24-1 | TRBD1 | TGTGCCACCAGTGGTCGAGGGACAGGGGACAATGAGCAGTTCTTC | CATSGRGTGDNEQFF
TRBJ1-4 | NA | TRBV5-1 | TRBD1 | TGCGCCAGCAGCTTGGCCTTTGGACAGGGGGGTGAAAAACTGTTTTTT | CASSLAFGQGGEKLFF
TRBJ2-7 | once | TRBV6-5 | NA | TGTGCCAGCAGCTACAGGACCCATAGCTCCTACGAGCAGTACTTC | CASSYRTHSSYEQYF
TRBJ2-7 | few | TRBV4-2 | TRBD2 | TGTGCCAGCAGCCAATGGGATAATCCCCATGGACGCGGGGGCGAGCAGTACTTC | CASSQWDNPHGRGGEQYF
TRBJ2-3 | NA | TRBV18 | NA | TGTGCCAGCTCACCATCGGGGTCGGATACGCAGTATTTT | CASSPSGSDTQYF
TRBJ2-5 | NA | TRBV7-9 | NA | TGTGCCAGCAGCCCCGACAGAAAAGAGACCCAGTACTTC | CASSPDRKETQYF
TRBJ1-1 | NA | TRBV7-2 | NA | TGTGCCAGCTTCTCCCCTGGACGGCGTATGAACACTGAAGCTTTCTTT | CASFSPGRRMNTEAFF
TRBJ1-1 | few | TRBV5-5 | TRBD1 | TGTGCCAGCAGCTGGGGACAGGGGAACACTGAAGCTTTCTTT | CASSWGQGNTEAFF
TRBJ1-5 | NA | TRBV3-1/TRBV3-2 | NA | TGTGCCAGCAGCCAACGCAATCAGCCCCAGCATTTT | CASSQRNQPQHF
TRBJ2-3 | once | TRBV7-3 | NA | TGTGCCAGCAGCCATCAGGAGGCGAGCACAGATACGCAGTATTTT | CASSHQEASTDTQYF
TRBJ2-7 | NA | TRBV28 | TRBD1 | TGTGCCAGCAGTTTATGGGCAGGGGGCTACGAGCAGTACTTC | CASSLWAGGYEQYF
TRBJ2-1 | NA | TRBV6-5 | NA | TGTGCCAGCAGACTTGGAGGGTACAATGAGCAGTTCTTC | CASRLGGYNEQFF